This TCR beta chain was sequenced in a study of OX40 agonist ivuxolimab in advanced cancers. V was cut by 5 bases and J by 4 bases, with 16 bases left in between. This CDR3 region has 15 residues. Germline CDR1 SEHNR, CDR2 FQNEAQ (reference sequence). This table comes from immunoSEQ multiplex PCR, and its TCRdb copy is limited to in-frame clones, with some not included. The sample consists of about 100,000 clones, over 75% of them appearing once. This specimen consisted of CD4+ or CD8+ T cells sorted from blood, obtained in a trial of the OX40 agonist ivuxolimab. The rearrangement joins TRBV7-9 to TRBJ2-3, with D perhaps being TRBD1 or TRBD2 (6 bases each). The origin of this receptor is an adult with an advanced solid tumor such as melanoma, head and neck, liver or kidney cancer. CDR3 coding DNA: TGTGCCAGCAGCCCCCGCCGGGGGCTCGCAGATACGCAGTATTTT. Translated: CASSPRRGLADTQYF.